The sequence of this T cell receptor beta chain was determined in a study of blood T cell repertoires in COVID-19 (dated by TCRdb to 2018 to 2020). A note on the overall study: Collaborator samples came from the United States, Italy and Spain and covered acute and convalescent phases of COVID-19. Where available, HLA class I and class II types were taken from metadata supplied by the sample provider and were not determined by assay-based typing. Samples came from the ongoing ImmuneRACE study (first 160 participants) plus 1,254 subjects from 6 global collaborators. A de-identified subject ID, COVID-19 status, age in years and sex were almost always included in the sample metadata. The repertoires were released in a freely available public database intended as a resource for research on the immune response to SARS-CoV-2. Subjects who had been exposed to COVID-19, were actively infected with it, or had recovered from it provided the deeply sampled blood TCRbeta repertoires that made up the dataset. The material from the prospective study consisted of cDNA or gDNA derived from T cells, B-cell-depleted T cells, or PBMCs. The paper as a whole reports these results and caveats: Clinical and demographic metadata were provided uncurated, with the amount varying by source and participant.

Collaborating institutions collected whole blood in K2EDTA tubes following their own protocols. For TCRbeta analysis, collaborators shipped samples as frozen whole blood, isolated PBMCs, or DNA extracted from either of those sample types. TCRbeta CDR3 regions were amplified from genomic DNA by means of the immunoSEQ Assay, a bias-controlled multiplex PCR. The published analysis was carried out like this. The number of nucleated cells in each sample was estimated from the amplification of reference gene primers within the assay. To quantify the absolute abundance of each unique TCRbeta CDR3 rearrangement, sequence reads were collapsed and filtered. Productive Simpson clonality was computed per sample as the square root of Simpson's diversity index over productive rearrangements. This immuneACCESS table, as held by TCRdb, lists in-frame sequences with V and J called but not all clones. Of the missing ones, under half trace to an unresolved V gene in checked studies; the others have no known cause. V, J and clone size were drawn from that table, and D and trimming were deduced from the DNA. The sample has 110,000 to 150,000 clones on record, roughly three quarters of them singletons. The leading ten clones occupy about 1.9% of the sample.

On this clone: The specificity of this receptor is unknown. No per-base quality is available; no much larger clone lies one base away.

Counted from cysteine to phenylalanine, this CDR3 has 14 amino acids. Only CDR3 DNA remains: 42 bases, in frame from the first base. Deletion took 1 base off V and 3 bases off J, with a span of 7 bases between the germline ends. Taken from the germline V gene, the CDR1 and CDR2 loops are SGHRS and YFSETQ. This chain joins TRBV5-1 to TRBJ1-4; 6 matching bases give a weak D call of TRBD1. The sample was peripheral blood. The receptor was derived from a woman aged 60-75 years with acute or convalescent COVID-19. The nucleotide sequence reads as follows: TGCGCCAGCAGCTTGCAGGGGCCTAATGAAAAACTGTTTTTT. It specifies CASSLQGPNEKLFF.